These 11 T cell receptor beta chains originate from one sample sequenced in a study of T-cell reconstitution after alpha-beta-depleted transplantation in children. Preparation of the TCRbeta library was carried out with unique molecular identifiers. In TCRdb, the PCR reads were re-called with MiXCR into one record per CDR3 protein. There are about 610,000 distinct CDR3 sequences in the sample; over 9.5% occur only once, and roughly 4% lies in the top ten. The sequences come from PBMCs from the stem cell graft donor, collected from the stem cell graft. These receptors were collected from a human donor who donated a stem cell graft to a child with acute myeloid leukemia.

This clonotype has ten or more counts. The chain employs TRBV29-1 and TRBJ1-2, with 7 bases identical to TRBD1. The CDR3 totals 11 residues. Per germline, CDR1 SQVTM and CDR2 ANQGSEA. Losses at the gene ends were 3 bases for V and 5 bases for J; bases not matched to a gene: 0. CDR3 protein: CSVDRGYGYTF. The DNA for the CDR3 is TGCAGCGTTGACAGGGGGTATGGCTACACCTTC.

This clonotype was counted many times. CDR3 loop: CASSLMASSYNEQFF. The CDR3 DNA is TGTGCCAGCAGCTTAATGGCTAGCTCCTACAATGAGCAGTTCTTC. V is TRBV7-3 and J is TRBJ2-1; no definite D call. V was clipped by 1 base and J by 0 bases, with 7 bases between them. The CDR3 runs to 15 residues. The V gene's germline CDR1 is SGHTA and CDR2 FQGTGA.

The rearrangement uses TRBV27 and TRBJ2-2; 7 bases match TRBD1. The germline V gene encodes CDR1 MNHEY and CDR2 SMNVEV (reference sequence). J was trimmed by 0 bases and V by 4 bases; bases with no gene match: 2. This CDR3 is built from 15 residues. CDR3 sequence reads: CASSWTGPNTGELFF. The CDR3, as DNA: TGTGCCAGCAGTTGGACAGGACCGAACACCGGGGAGCTGTTTTTT.

This clonotype has a handful of counts. The chain uses TRBV4-3 and TRBJ2-7, with 9 bases fitting TRBD1. The CDR3 covers 15 residues. The ends lost 4 bases at V and 5 bases at J; junction bases unmatched: 9. The germline CDR1 and CDR2 sequences are LGHNA and YSLEER. The CDR3 DNA is TGCGCCAGCAGCCTAGACACGACAGGGGGAAACGAGCAGTACTTC. Residues: CASSLDTTGGNEQYF.

Only a few counts were recorded for this clonotype. V gene TRBV10-3 combines with J gene TRBJ2-3, with D perhaps matching TRBD2 (6 bases). The V end lost 6 bases, the J end lost 7 bases, and 11 bases lay between the germline ends. This CDR3 spans 12 amino acids. The germline V gene encodes CDR1 ENHRY and CDR2 SYGVKD. The CDR3 reads CAIRGGENTQYF. CDR3 DNA: TGTGCCATCAGAGGAGGGGAAAATACGCAGTATTTT.

This clonotype was seen repeatedly, ten times or more. The CDR3 coding sequence is TGTGCCAGCCTGGGCCGGACTGAAAGCACAGATACGCAGTATTTT. This encodes CASLGRTESTDTQYF. The chain is built from TRBV28 and TRBJ2-3; possible D gene TRBD2, 5 bases. This CDR3 has 15 amino acids. The germline V gene encodes CDR1 MDHEN and CDR2 SYDVKM. The V end was cut by 8 bases, the J end by 0 bases, with 15 bases between.

This clonotype has just a few counts. This chain uses TRBV27 with TRBJ1-1, with D hard to call. V dropped 5 bases and J dropped 5 bases, with 15 bases sitting between them. Per germline, CDR1 MNHEY and CDR2 SMNVEV (reference sequence). The length of the CDR3 is 14 residues. The CDR3 loop reads CASSPGGVGTEAFF. CDR3 in DNA: TGTGCCAGCAGTCCCGGCGGGGTGGGGACTGAAGCTTTCTTT.

The J gene is TRBJ2-7, the V gene TRBV20-1, with TRBD2 as a possible D gene (5 bases). The CDR3 is made up of 13 amino acids. Trimming removed 2 bases from V and 6 bases from J, with 14 bases in between. Germline values: CDR1 DFQATT, CDR2 SNEGSKA (reference sequence). Written as DNA, the CDR3 is TGCAGTGCTAGACCCCCATGGGAGCGCGAGCAGTACTTC. This translates into CSARPPWEREQYF.

There are many counts of this clonotype. The J gene is TRBJ2-1, the V gene TRBV5-6; a weak D match, TRBD2 (7 bases). The CDR3 length is 14 residues. Germline loops: CDR1 SGHDT, CDR2 YYEEEE. Trimming removed 0 bases from V and 9 bases from J, with 13 bases in between. CDR3 DNA sequence: TGTGCCAGCAGCTTGGCCGCGGGGGCCGGTGAGCAGTTCTTC. This gives the protein CASSLAAGAGEQFF. Looking up the rest from reference TRBV5-6 and TRBJ2-1 gives the full variable domain: DAGVTQSPTHLIKTRGQQVTLRCSPKSGHDTVSWYQQALGQGPQFIFQYYEEEERQRGNFPDRFSGHQFPNYSSELNVNALLLGDSALYLCASSLAAGAGEQFFGPGTRLTVL.

This clonotype has just a few counts. The chain carries TRBV7-8 and TRBJ2-1; 7 bases agree with TRBD2. The CDR3 is 16 amino acids. The ends lost 1 base at V and 8 bases at J; junction bases unmatched: 11. Germline lookup yields CDR1 SGHVS and CDR2 FQNEAQ. Here the CDR3 reads CASSLEGRGSGDEQFF. The CDR3, as DNA: TGTGCCAGCAGCTTAGAGGGACGCGGGAGTGGGGATGAGCAGTTCTTC.

This clonotype was counted at least ten times. The chain is built from TRBV7-9 and TRBJ2-5; 10 bases match TRBD2. Germline V lookup: CDR1 SEHNR, CDR2 FQNEAQ (reference sequence). The CDR3 is 17 amino acids. With 4 bases clipped from V and 1 base from J, the junction kept 9 bases outside the gene matches. The CDR3 nucleotides read TGTGCCAGCAGCTATAAGGCCGGACTAGCGGTCCAAGAGACCCAGTACTTC. This encodes CASSYKAGLAVQETQYF.